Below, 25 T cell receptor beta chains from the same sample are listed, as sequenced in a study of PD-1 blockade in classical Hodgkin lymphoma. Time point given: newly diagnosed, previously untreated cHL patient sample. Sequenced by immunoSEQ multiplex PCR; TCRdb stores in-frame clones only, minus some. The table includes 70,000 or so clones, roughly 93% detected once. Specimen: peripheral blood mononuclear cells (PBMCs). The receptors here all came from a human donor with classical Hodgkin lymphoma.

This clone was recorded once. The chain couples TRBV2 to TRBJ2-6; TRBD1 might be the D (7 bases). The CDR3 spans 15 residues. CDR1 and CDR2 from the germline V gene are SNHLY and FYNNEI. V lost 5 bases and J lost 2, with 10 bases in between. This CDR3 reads CASSPRGAGANVLTF. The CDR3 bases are TGTGCCAGCAGTCCCAGGGGGGCTGGGGCCAACGTCCTGACTTTC.

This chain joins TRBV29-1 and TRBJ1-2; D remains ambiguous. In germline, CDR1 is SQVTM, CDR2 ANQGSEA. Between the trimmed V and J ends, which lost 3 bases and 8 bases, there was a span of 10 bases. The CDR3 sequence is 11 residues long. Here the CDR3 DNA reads TGCAGCGTTGAGCCGGCCCGGGGCTACACCTTC. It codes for CSVEPARGYTF.

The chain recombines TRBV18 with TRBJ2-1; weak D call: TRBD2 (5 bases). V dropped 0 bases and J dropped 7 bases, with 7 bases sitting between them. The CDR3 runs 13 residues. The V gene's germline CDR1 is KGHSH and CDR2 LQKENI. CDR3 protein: CASSPPGVNEQFF. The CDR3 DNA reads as TGTGCCAGCTCACCACCCGGGGTGAATGAGCAGTTCTTC.

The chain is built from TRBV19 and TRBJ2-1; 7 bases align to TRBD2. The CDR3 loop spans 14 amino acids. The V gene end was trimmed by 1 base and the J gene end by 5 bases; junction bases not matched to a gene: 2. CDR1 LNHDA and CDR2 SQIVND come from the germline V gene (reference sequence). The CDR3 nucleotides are TGTGCCAGTAGTATAGGCGGGGGACACAATGAGCAGTTCTTC. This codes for CASSIGGGHNEQFF.

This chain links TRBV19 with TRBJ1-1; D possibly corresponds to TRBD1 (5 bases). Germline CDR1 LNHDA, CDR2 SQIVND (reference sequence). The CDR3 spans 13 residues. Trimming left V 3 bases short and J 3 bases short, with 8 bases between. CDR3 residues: CASSMNRYTEAFF. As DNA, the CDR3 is TGTGCCAGTAGTATGAACAGGTACACTGAAGCTTTCTTT.

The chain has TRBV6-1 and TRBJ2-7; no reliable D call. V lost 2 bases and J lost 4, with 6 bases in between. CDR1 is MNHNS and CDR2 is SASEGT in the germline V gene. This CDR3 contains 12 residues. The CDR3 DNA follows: TGTGCCAGCAGTGAAAGAGGATACGAGCAGTACTTC. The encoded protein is CASSERGYEQYF.

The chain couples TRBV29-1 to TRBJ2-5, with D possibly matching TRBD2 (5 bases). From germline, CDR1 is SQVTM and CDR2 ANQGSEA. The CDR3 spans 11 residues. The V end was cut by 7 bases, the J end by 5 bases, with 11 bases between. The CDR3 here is CSAGRRETQYF. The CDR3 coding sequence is TGCAGCGCCGGCCGGAGGGAGACCCAGTACTTC.

The CDR3 is CASRPQGGVNQPQHF. The CDR3 DNA reads TGTGCCAGCAGACCCCAGGGGGGAGTCAATCAGCCCCAGCATTTT. This rearrangement joins TRBV28 to TRBJ1-5; 7 positions match TRBD1. The CDR3 is made up of 15 amino acids. The germline V gene encodes CDR1 MDHEN and CDR2 SYDVKM. V trimming: 6 bases; J trimming: 3 bases; junction bases outside the gene matches: 8.

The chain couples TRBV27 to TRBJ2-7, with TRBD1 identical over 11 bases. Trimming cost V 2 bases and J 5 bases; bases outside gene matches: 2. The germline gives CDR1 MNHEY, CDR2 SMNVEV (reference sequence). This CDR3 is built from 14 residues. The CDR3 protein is CASSLGDRGDEQYF. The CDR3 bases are TGTGCCAGCAGTTTAGGGGACAGGGGGGACGAGCAGTACTTC.

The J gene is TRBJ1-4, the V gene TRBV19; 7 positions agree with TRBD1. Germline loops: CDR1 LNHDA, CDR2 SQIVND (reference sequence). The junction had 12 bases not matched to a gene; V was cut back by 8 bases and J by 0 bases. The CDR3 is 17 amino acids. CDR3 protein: CASVSGQVVTTNEKLFF. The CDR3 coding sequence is TGTGCCAGTGTAAGTGGACAGGTAGTCACAACTAATGAAAAACTGTTTTTT.

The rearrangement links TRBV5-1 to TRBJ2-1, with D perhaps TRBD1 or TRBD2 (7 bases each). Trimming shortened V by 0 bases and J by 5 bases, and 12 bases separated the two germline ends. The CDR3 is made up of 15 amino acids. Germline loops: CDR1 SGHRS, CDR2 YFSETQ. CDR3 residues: CASSLGQGGDNEQFF. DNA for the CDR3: TGCGCCAGCAGCTTGGGACAGGGAGGGGACAATGAGCAGTTCTTC.

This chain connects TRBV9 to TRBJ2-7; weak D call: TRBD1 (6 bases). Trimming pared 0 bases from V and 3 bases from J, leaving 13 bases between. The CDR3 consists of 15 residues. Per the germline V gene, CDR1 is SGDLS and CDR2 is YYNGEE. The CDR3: CASSVGTGSLYEQYF. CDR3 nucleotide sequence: TGTGCCAGCAGCGTAGGTACAGGGTCCCTCTACGAGCAGTACTTC.

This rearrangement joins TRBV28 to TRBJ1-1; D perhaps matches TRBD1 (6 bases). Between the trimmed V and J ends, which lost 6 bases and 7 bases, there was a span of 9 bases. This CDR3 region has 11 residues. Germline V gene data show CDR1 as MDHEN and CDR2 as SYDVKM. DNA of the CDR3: TGTGCCAGCAGGACAGGACGTGAAGCTTTCTTT. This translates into CASRTGREAFF.

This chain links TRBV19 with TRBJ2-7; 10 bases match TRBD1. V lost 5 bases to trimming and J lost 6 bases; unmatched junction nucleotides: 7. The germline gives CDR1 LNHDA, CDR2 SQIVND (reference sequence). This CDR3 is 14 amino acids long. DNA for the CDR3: TGTGCCAGTAGTGTGGGACAGGGGATTGGCGAGCAGTACTTC. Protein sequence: CASSVGQGIGEQYF. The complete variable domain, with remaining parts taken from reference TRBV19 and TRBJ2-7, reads DGGITQSPKYLFRKEGQNVTLSCEQNLNHDAMYWYRQDPGQGLRLIYYSQIVNDFQKGDIAEGYSVSREKKESFPLTVTSAQKNPTAFYLCASSVGQGIGEQYFGPGTRLTVT.

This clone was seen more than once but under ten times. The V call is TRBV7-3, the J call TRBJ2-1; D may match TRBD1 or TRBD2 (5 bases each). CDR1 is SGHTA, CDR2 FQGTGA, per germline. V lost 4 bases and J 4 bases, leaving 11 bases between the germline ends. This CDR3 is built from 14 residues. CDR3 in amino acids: CASSSGTGYNEQFF. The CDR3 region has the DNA TGTGCCAGCAGCTCCGGGACCGGTTACAATGAGCAGTTCTTC.

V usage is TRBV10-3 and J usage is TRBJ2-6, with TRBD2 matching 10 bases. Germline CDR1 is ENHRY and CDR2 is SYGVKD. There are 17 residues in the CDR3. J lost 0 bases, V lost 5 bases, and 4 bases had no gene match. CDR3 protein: CAISRTSGDSGANVLTF. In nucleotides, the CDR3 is TGTGCCATCAGTAGGACTAGCGGCGACTCTGGGGCCAACGTCCTGACTTTC.

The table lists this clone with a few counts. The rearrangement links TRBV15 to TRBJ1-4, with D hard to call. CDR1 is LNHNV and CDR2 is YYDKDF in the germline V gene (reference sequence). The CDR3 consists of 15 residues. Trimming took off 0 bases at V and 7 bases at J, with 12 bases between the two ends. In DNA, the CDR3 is TGTGCCACCAGCAGAGACTTTGGGAATACTGAAAAACTGTTTTTT. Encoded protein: CATSRDFGNTEKLFF.

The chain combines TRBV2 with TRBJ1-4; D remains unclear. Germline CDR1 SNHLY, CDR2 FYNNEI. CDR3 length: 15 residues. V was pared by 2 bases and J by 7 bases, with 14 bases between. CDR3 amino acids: CASSEYWVEGEKLFF. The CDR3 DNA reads TGTGCCAGCAGTGAATATTGGGTTGAGGGTGAAAAACTGTTTTTT.

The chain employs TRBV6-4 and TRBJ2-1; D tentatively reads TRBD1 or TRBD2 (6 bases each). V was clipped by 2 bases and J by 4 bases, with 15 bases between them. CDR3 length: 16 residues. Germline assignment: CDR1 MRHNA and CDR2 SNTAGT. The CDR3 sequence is CASSDSSGGGYNEQFF. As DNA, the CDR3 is TGTGCCAGCAGTGACAGTAGCGGAGGGGGGTACAATGAGCAGTTCTTC.

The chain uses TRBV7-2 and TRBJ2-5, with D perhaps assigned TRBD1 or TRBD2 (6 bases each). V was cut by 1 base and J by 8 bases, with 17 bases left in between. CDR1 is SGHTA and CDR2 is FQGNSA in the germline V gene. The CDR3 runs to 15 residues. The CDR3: CASSLVAWGAETQYF. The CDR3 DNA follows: TGTGCCAGCAGCTTAGTGGCCTGGGGGGCGGAAACCCAGTACTTC.

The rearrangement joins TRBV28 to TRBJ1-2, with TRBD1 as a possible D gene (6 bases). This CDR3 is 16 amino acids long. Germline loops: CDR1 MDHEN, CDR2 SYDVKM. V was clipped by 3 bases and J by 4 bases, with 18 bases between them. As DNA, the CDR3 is TGTGCCAGCAGTTTGGGGACGGGGGGCACTGGCTATGGCTACACCTTC. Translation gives CASSLGTGGTGYGYTF.

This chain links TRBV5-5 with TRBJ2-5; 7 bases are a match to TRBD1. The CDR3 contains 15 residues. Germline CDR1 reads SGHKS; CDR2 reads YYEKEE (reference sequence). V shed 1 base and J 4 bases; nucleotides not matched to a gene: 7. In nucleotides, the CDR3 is TGTGCCAGCAGCTTGCCTCCGACAGGGCCAGAGACCCAGTACTTC. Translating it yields CASSLPPTGPETQYF.

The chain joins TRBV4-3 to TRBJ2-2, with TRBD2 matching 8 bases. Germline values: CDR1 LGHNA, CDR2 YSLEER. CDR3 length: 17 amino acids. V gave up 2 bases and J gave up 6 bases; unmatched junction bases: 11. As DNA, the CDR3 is TGCGCCAGCAGCCAATTTCAGTCCGCGGGAGGCGCCGGGGAGCTGTTTTTT. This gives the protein CASSQFQSAGGAGELFF.

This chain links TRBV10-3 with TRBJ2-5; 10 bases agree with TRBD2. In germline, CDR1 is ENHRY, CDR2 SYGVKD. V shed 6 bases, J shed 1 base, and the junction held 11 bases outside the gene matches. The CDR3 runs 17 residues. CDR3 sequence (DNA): TGTGCCATCAGCCCCCAGGGGGCTAGCGGGGGCCAAGAGACCCAGTACTTC. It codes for CAISPQGASGGQETQYF.

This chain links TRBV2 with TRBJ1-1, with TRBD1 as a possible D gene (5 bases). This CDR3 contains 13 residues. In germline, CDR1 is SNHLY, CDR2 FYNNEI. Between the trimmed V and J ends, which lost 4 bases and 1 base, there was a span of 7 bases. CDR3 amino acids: CASSVGQNTEAFF. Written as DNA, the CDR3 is TGTGCCAGCAGTGTGGGGCAGAACACTGAAGCTTTCTTT.